This T cell receptor (beta chain) stems from a study of T cells in Graves' hyperthyroidism and ophthalmopathy. Study-wide findings and caveats: In the blood, most expanded thyroid clonotypes above 0.001 appeared as well.

RNA transcripts were the template for amplifying TCR beta CDR3 regions. Carried out on the TCR CDR3, a first-round RT-PCR used the HTBI primer set. TCRdb ran MiXCR on the multiplex PCR reads and lists one entry per CDR3 protein. Here the sample spans 500,000 to 700,000 distinct CDR3 sequences, about a sixth being singletons. About this clonotype: Its antigen is currently unknown.

The CDR3 spans 17 residues. Germline CDR1 MNHNS, CDR2 SASEGT. V gave up 5 bases and J gave up 3 bases, with 23 bases separating them. The hyperthyroidism was newly diagnosed and had lasted under 2 months; the patients were aged 18 to 65. The diagnoses drew upon clinical symptoms, serum thyroxine and TRAb, thyroid ultrasound and orbital computed tomography. Each 10 ml fresh peripheral blood draw supplied the PBMCs. The sequenced sample was blood. This sequence joins TRBV6-1 and TRBJ2-7; D might be TRBD1 (6 bases). The sequence derives from a young woman with Graves' hyperthyroidism. CDR3 bases: TGTGCCAGCAGTTACAGGGCTTCCGCCCAACTTCTCTACGAGCAGTACTTC. It yields the protein CASSYRASAQLLYEQYF.